Here is one TCR beta chain with its context. The antigen is undetermined. Sample time point: cycle 4 day 1 (C4D1), after 6 weeks of nivolumab. Following autologous stem cell transplantation, relapse occurred in every patient, and exposure to brentuximab vedotin varied. Negative selection with magnetic separation was used to purify CD4+ T cells from thawed PBMCs. This sample stems from a study of PD-1 blockade in classical Hodgkin lymphoma. Whole-study results and caveats: Baseline TCR diversity was reportedly lower in newly diagnosed patients than healthy donors. Diversity similar to that of newly diagnosed patients was seen at baseline in complete responders. Significant TCR diversity gains by C4D1 occurred in CD4+ but not CD8+ cells. Causes of the repertoire differences remain undefined, possibly disease activity or prior therapy.

This CDR3 region has 14 residues. Germline CDR1 WNHNN, CDR2 SYGVQD (reference sequence). Trimming left V 0 bases short and J 11 bases short, with 14 bases between. Method: immunoSEQ multiplex PCR; TCRdb's copy keeps in-frame clones and lacks some. The sample includes about 27,000 clones, more than 70% of them seen just once. The source material was CD4+ T cells from blood, sampled before the fourth cycle of nivolumab. This receptor was identified in a human donor with classical Hodgkin lymphoma. The chain employs TRBV10-1 and TRBJ2-1; tentative D call: TRBD2 (6 bases). This CDR3 is CASSESGRSLKQFF. DNA for the CDR3: TGCGCCAGCAGTGAGTCCGGGAGATCCCTAAAGCAGTTCTTC.